These T cell receptor beta chains were read from a single sample in a study of cytomegalovirus exposure and HLA in healthy donors. Clones were read by immunoSEQ multiplex PCR, and TCRdb kept only the in-frame ones, dropping some. The profile shows under 200,000 clones, roughly 78% of them singletons. The sequenced sample was PBMCs. The source of these receptors is a man aged 40-50 years in good health and CMV-seronegative. The CDR3 runs from the conserved cysteine through the conserved F or W. D genes are given only for firm matches. Size is omitted from some rows. Given values are once, few, many or a class for expanded clones.

DNA: TGTGCCAGCAGTGGGGGACAGTACGCCAATCAGCCCCAGCATTTT
CDR3: CASSGGQYANQPQHF
size: .
D: TRBD1
length: 15
V: TRBV6-1
J: TRBJ1-5

DNA: TGTGCCAGCTCACAGGACAGGGCAGGGGGCGAGCAGTACTTC
CDR3: CASSQDRAGGEQYF
size: few
D: TRBD1
length: 14
V: TRBV18
J: TRBJ2-7

DNA: TGTGCCAGCAGCTCCGATAGCGGGAGCTCTTATGAGCAGTTCTTC
CDR3: CASSSDSGSSYEQFF
size: once
D: TRBD2
length: 15
V: TRBV7-8
J: TRBJ2-1

DNA: TGTGCCAGCTCACTTCACAGGGGTACTGAAGCTTTCTTT
CDR3: CASSLHRGTEAFF
size: .
D: TRBD1
length: 13
V: TRBV18
J: TRBJ1-1

DNA: TGCGCCAGCAGCTTTGGACTAGCGGGAGGGCCGGGGAATGAGCAGTTCTTC
CDR3: CASSFGLAGGPGNEQFF
size: .
D: TRBD2
length: 17
V: TRBV5-1
J: TRBJ2-1

DNA: TGTGCCAGCAGCTTTTCGGGACAAGTCTACGAGCAGTACTTC
CDR3: CASSFSGQVYEQYF
size: .
D: .
length: 14
V: TRBV7-9
J: TRBJ2-7

DNA: TGTGCCAGCAGCTGGGGGGGGTCTGCCGGGGAGCTGTTTTTT
CDR3: CASSWGGSAGELFF
size: .
D: TRBD2
length: 14
V: TRBV5-6
J: TRBJ2-2

DNA: TGCGCCAGCAGCCAAGATCTCCAGGGGGCAGGAGAGACCCAGTACTTC
CDR3: CASSQDLQGAGETQYF
size: .
D: TRBD1
length: 16
V: TRBV4-3
J: TRBJ2-5

DNA: TGTGCCAGCAGCCCGGGACTAGTCCCCGAGCAGTACTTC
CDR3: CASSPGLVPEQYF
size: .
D: TRBD2
length: 13
V: TRBV5-4
J: TRBJ2-7

DNA: TGTGCCAGCTCACCAGGGACAGGGAACACCGGGGAGCTGTTTTTT
CDR3: CASSPGTGNTGELFF
size: .
D: TRBD1
length: 15
V: TRBV18
J: TRBJ2-2

DNA: TGTGCCACCAGCAGAGTCCCAGCGGGCTTGGTTGATGAGCAGTTCTTC
CDR3: CATSRVPAGLVDEQFF
size: few
D: .
length: 16
V: TRBV15
J: TRBJ2-1

DNA: TGTTCCAGCAGCTCCCTGGCGGGAGGGCCAGATACGCAGTATTTT
CDR3: CSSSSLAGGPDTQYF
size: .
D: TRBD2
length: 15
V: TRBV7-9
J: TRBJ2-3

DNA: TGTGCCAGCAGCTTGGCCTCGACAACGGACGAGCAGTACTTC
CDR3: CASSLASTTDEQYF
size: .
D: .
length: 14
V: TRBV5-4
J: TRBJ2-7

DNA: TGTGCCAGCAGTCGCCCTCAGTCCGAGCAGTACTTC
CDR3: CASSRPQSEQYF
size: .
D: .
length: 12
V: TRBV6-5
J: TRBJ2-7

DNA: TGTGCCAGCAGCTTGGGACAGGCGGACACCGGGGAGCTGTTTTTT
CDR3: CASSLGQADTGELFF
size: .
D: TRBD1
length: 15
V: TRBV7-6
J: TRBJ2-2

DNA: TGTGCCAGCAGCCCGACAGGAACCTCTGGAAACACCATATATTTT
CDR3: CASSPTGTSGNTIYF
size: .
D: .
length: 15
V: TRBV6-5
J: TRBJ1-3

DNA: TGTGCCAGCAGCAAACTCCCCTATGGCTACACCTTC
CDR3: CASSKLPYGYTF
size: .
D: .
length: 12
V: TRBV5-4
J: TRBJ1-2

DNA: TGTGCCACCAGGATACAGGGGTCAGATACGCAGTATTTT
CDR3: CATRIQGSDTQYF
size: .
D: TRBD1
length: 13
V: TRBV19
J: TRBJ2-3

DNA: TGTGCCAGCTCCCGACAGGGGAGCAATCAGCCCCAGCATTTT
CDR3: CASSRQGSNQPQHF
size: .
D: TRBD1
length: 14
V: TRBV18
J: TRBJ1-5

DNA: TGTGCCAGCAGTAACAGTCATTATAGCAATCAGCCCCAGCATTTT
CDR3: CASSNSHYSNQPQHF
size: .
D: .
length: 15
V: TRBV28
J: TRBJ1-5

DNA: TGCAGCGTTCGTCAGGTACTCACAGATACGCAGTATTTT
CDR3: CSVRQVLTDTQYF
size: .
D: .
length: 13
V: TRBV29-1
J: TRBJ2-3

DNA: TGCGCCAGCAGCTTTCGGTGGGAGCCCCATGAGCAGTTCTTC
CDR3: CASSFRWEPHEQFF
size: .
D: .
length: 14
V: TRBV5-1
J: TRBJ2-1

DNA: TGTGCCAGCAGCCGACCTGGAGGCGGGGGTACTCCCAATGAGCAGTTCTTC
CDR3: CASSRPGGGGTPNEQFF
size: .
D: TRBD2
length: 17
V: TRBV27
J: TRBJ2-1

DNA: TGTGCCAGTTTGGCGGCAAACTCCTACAATGAGCAGTTCTTC
CDR3: CASLAANSYNEQFF
size: .
D: .
length: 14
V: TRBV7-9
J: TRBJ2-1

DNA: TGTGCCAGCAGTCTGGGGGCGGATTCACCCCTCCACTTT
CDR3: CASSLGADSPLHF
size: few
D: .
length: 13
V: TRBV6-5
J: TRBJ1-6

DNA: TGTGCCAGCAGCTTGGTGTCCAGGGGCGGCGAGCAGTACTTC
CDR3: CASSLVSRGGEQYF
size: .
D: .
length: 14
V: TRBV5-6
J: TRBJ2-7

DNA: TGTGCCAGCAGCTTATCCAGCGGGGGCGGCAATGAGCAGTTCTTC
CDR3: CASSLSSGGGNEQFF
size: .
D: TRBD2
length: 15
V: TRBV7-2
J: TRBJ2-1

DNA: TGTGCCAGCATATGGGGCTCTGGGGCCAACGGCCTGACTTTC
CDR3: CASIWGSGANGLTF
size: .
D: .
length: 14
V: TRBV2
J: TRBJ2-6

DNA: TGTGCCAGCAGCACATCTAGCGGGAGGATGGAGACCCAGTACTTC
CDR3: CASSTSSGRMETQYF
size: .
D: TRBD2
length: 15
V: TRBV7-2
J: TRBJ2-5

DNA: TGTGCCAGCAGTTTCAGAATAGCGGGCGTAACTAGCACAGATACGCAGTATTTT
CDR3: CASSFRIAGVTSTDTQYF
size: .
D: TRBD2
length: 18
V: TRBV27
J: TRBJ2-3

DNA: TGCGCCAGCAGCCAAGATCCGGGGGTCACCTACAATGAGCAGTTCTTC
CDR3: CASSQDPGVTYNEQFF
size: few
D: .
length: 16
V: TRBV4-3
J: TRBJ2-1

DNA: TGTGCCAGCACCCCAAGGGACAGTTACAATGAGCAGTTCTTC
CDR3: CASTPRDSYNEQFF
size: .
D: TRBD1
length: 14
V: TRBV7-9
J: TRBJ2-1

DNA: TGCAGCGTTGAAGTTGGCGGGTGGTACGAGCAGTACTTC
CDR3: CSVEVGGWYEQYF
size: .
D: .
length: 13
V: TRBV29-1
J: TRBJ2-7

DNA: TGTGCCAGCACCGAAGGGACAGGGGGCGTTTACGAGCAGTACTTC
CDR3: CASTEGTGGVYEQYF
size: .
D: TRBD1
length: 15
V: TRBV25-1
J: TRBJ2-7

DNA: TGTGCCAGCAGCTACCTCCTGGAACAGGTGTACTCCTACGAGCAGTACTTC
CDR3: CASSYLLEQVYSYEQYF
size: once
D: .
length: 17
V: TRBV7-2
J: TRBJ2-7

DNA: TGTGCCAGCAGCTTAGGGGGGACAGGGGGCGGCGAGCAGTACTTC
CDR3: CASSLGGTGGGEQYF
size: few
D: TRBD1
length: 15
V: TRBV11-2
J: TRBJ2-7

DNA: TGTGCCAGCAGCTTCGGTAGCGGAGGTCAAGAGACCCAGTACTTC
CDR3: CASSFGSGGQETQYF
size: .
D: .
length: 15
V: TRBV7-8
J: TRBJ2-5

DNA: TGTGCCAGTAGTATGGACAGACGTGAGACCCAGTACTTC
CDR3: CASSMDRRETQYF
size: .
D: .
length: 13
V: TRBV19
J: TRBJ2-5

DNA: TGTGCCAGCAGTGAATCGAGGGACAGGGCCCATACAGGGGCCAACGTCCTGACTTTC
CDR3: CASSESRDRAHTGANVLTF
size: few
D: TRBD1
length: 19
V: TRBV6-1
J: TRBJ2-6

DNA: TGTGCCACCAGCAGAGGGAGATACGAGCAGTACTTC
CDR3: CATSRGRYEQYF
size: .
D: .
length: 12
V: TRBV15
J: TRBJ2-7

DNA: TGTGCCTGGAGTGTACTGACAGGGTCGGGGGAGCTGTTTTTT
CDR3: CAWSVLTGSGELFF
size: once
D: TRBD1
length: 14
V: TRBV30
J: TRBJ2-2

DNA: TGTGCCAGTAGATCGGACAGGGGGATTTTGGCGGTTCGTCAGCCCCAGCATTTT
CDR3: CASRSDRGILAVRQPQHF
size: .
D: TRBD1
length: 18
V: TRBV19
J: TRBJ1-5

DNA: TGTGCCAGCAGCCAAAAAAGCTGGAGGGAAAGGGTGGGAGAGACCCAGTACTTC
CDR3: CASSQKSWRERVGETQYF
size: .
D: .
length: 18
V: TRBV2
J: TRBJ2-5

DNA: TGCGCCAGCAGCTCGCGGGGGTCTAATACGGATACGCAGTATTTT
CDR3: CASSSRGSNTDTQYF
size: .
D: TRBD2
length: 15
V: TRBV5-1
J: TRBJ2-3

DNA: TGCAGCGTCACGACTAGTAGGGGTGAGCAGTTCTTC
CDR3: CSVTTSRGEQFF
size: .
D: .
length: 12
V: TRBV29-1
J: TRBJ2-1

DNA: TGTGCCAGCAGGGGGATAAAGCGGGATAGCTCCTACGAGCAGTACTTC
CDR3: CASRGIKRDSSYEQYF
size: .
D: TRBD2
length: 16
V: TRBV6-6
J: TRBJ2-7

DNA: TGCAGTGCTAACTTGGGCTACACCTTC
CDR3: CSANLGYTF
size: few
D: .
length: 9
V: TRBV20-1
J: TRBJ1-2

DNA: TGTGCCAGCAGCCTCTCGGCGGGAGCTGATACGCAGTATTTT
CDR3: CASSLSAGADTQYF
size: .
D: TRBD2
length: 14
V: TRBV11-3
J: TRBJ2-3

DNA: TGTGCCAGCAGCCGGTACCAAGAGACCCAGTACTTC
CDR3: CASSRYQETQYF
size: .
D: .
length: 12
V: TRBV6-5
J: TRBJ2-5

DNA: TGTGCCAGCGGGCTAGCGAGACAAGAGACCCAGTACTTC
CDR3: CASGLARQETQYF
size: .
D: .
length: 13
V: TRBV28
J: TRBJ2-5

DNA: TGTGCCAGCAGTTCTGCGGGGCCGACCTACAATGAGCAGTTCTTC
CDR3: CASSSAGPTYNEQFF
size: .
D: .
length: 15
V: TRBV5-4
J: TRBJ2-1